Each of the 25 T cell receptor beta chains below was sequenced from the same sample in a study of response to subunit inactivated influenza vaccine (dated 2018 in TCRdb). The protocol used for the library was RT-PCR. Instrument on record: Illumina HiSeq 2500. TCRdb cleaned the public reads at Q25 with fastp, built clones with MiXCR and kept in-frame beta chains. Each CDR3 protein appears once, grouped with its most common genes and DNA. The sample includes 860,000 or so distinct CDR3 sequences, with 21% observed a single time. Jointly, the top ten make up roughly 10% of the sample. The sample consisted of PBMCs from blood, taken more than 4 days after vaccination. Receptor source: a man in his fifties who received an inactivated influenza vaccine. Donor details come from another sample of the same person, matched by shared clones.

This chain uses TRBV3-1 with TRBJ1-2, with unresolved D. In germline, CDR1 is LGHDT, CDR2 YNNKEL (reference sequence). CDR3 length equals 15 residues. Deletions cut 2 bases from V and 2 bases from J, with 12 bases between. CDR3 amino acids: CASSQSSGTNYGYTF. For the CDR3, the DNA is TGTGCCAGCAGCCAAAGTAGCGGAACGAACTATGGCTACACCTTC.

The chain combines TRBV6-2 or TRBV6-3 with TRBJ2-3; possibly TRBD2 for D (5 bases). The germline V gene encodes CDR1 MNHEY and CDR2 SVGEGT. The CDR3 is 17 amino acids. Deletions cut 7 bases from V and 6 bases from J, with 26 bases between. The CDR3 DNA reads as TGTGCCAGCAACTTTCTCCTGGTGAGGGAAAGTCTCGATACGCAGTATTTT. It specifies CASNFLLVRESLDTQYF.

J is TRBJ2-7 and V is TRBV10-3, with 8 bases lining up with TRBD2. From germline, CDR1 is ENHRY and CDR2 SYGVKD. The CDR3 consists of 14 residues. Losses at the gene ends were 4 bases for V and 1 base for J; bases not matched to a gene: 3. The chain's CDR3 is CAISAAGGSYEQYF. As DNA, the CDR3 is TGTGCCATCAGTGCCGCGGGGGGTTCCTACGAGCAGTACTTC.

The V gene is TRBV9, the J gene TRBJ2-3; no firm D call. The CDR3 is 15 residues long. Looked up from germline, CDR1 is SGDLS and CDR2 is YYNGEE. Deletions cut 5 bases from V and 1 base from J, with 14 bases between. DNA for the CDR3: TGTGCCAGCAGGGCCGGTGGCCCTGGCACAGATACGCAGTATTTT. Protein product: CASRAGGPGTDTQYF.

This clonotype was seen at least ten times. The chain links TRBV20-1 to TRBJ2-7; TRBD2 matches at 8 bases. Germline-derived CDR1 and CDR2 are DFQATT and SNEGSKA (reference sequence). The CDR3 has 13 amino acids. The J segment lost 6 bases and the V segment lost 6 bases, leaving 10 bases of the junction unmatched. CDR3 loop: CSAWTSPSAEQYF. CDR3 nucleotide sequence: TGCAGTGCGTGGACTAGCCCCTCCGCCGAGCAGTACTTC.

This clonotype has only a few counts. The CDR3 region is CASSLEPGTSGQQFF. In DNA form, the CDR3 reads TGTGCCAGCAGTTTAGAGCCTGGGACTAGCGGGCAGCAGTTCTTC. The chain combines TRBV12-3 or TRBV12-4 with TRBJ2-1, with TRBD2 matching over 12 bases. V was clipped by 1 base and J by 11 bases; unmatched bases: 6. The CDR3 spans 15 residues.

This clonotype was detected a few times. The chain is built from TRBV7-2 and TRBJ2-1, with no clear D. This CDR3 has 15 residues. V lost 5 bases, J lost 5 bases, and 16 bases lay in between. Germline lookup yields CDR1 SGHTA and CDR2 FQGNSA. CDR3 region: CASSQGRNGHNEQFF. CDR3 bases: TGTGCCAGCAGCCAAGGTCGGAACGGTCACAATGAGCAGTTCTTC.

This clonotype was counted a few times. The rearrangement joins TRBV7-2 to TRBJ2-2, with no clear D. The V gene's germline CDR1 is SGHTA and CDR2 FQGNSA. V lost 5 bases and J 4 bases, leaving 11 bases between the germline ends. There are 14 residues in the CDR3. For the CDR3, the DNA is TGTGCCAGCAGCCCCCCAAACCCCACCGGGGAGCTGTTTTTT. It codes for CASSPPNPTGELFF.

This chain connects TRBV12-3 or TRBV12-4 to TRBJ1-5; D might be TRBD1 (5 bases). This CDR3 contains 15 residues. Trimming took 5 bases from V and 1 from J, leaving 12 bases between them. For the CDR3, the DNA is TGTGCCAGCAGTCCCCGGGGGTCCAGCAATCAGCCCCAGCATTTT. This gives the protein CASSPRGSSNQPQHF.

This clonotype has a handful of counts. The chain employs TRBV20-1 and TRBJ2-3; the D is unclear. There are 14 residues in the CDR3. Germline V gene data show CDR1 as DFQATT and CDR2 as SNEGSKA (reference sequence). CDR3 bases: TGCGGTGGTCTTGGCGGAACCGGCACAGATACGCAGTATTTT. It encodes CGGLGGTGTDTQYF.

CDR3 sequence: CASSSVWGKETQYF. CDR3 DNA: TGTGCCAGCAGTTCCGTCTGGGGGAAAGAGACCCAGTACTTC. V is TRBV6-2 or TRBV6-3 and J is TRBJ2-5, with D possibly being TRBD1 or TRBD2 (5 bases each). The CDR3 is 14 amino acids. V was clipped by 4 bases and J by 3 bases, with 12 bases between them. Germline loops: CDR1 MNHEY, CDR2 SVGEGT.

V is TRBV12-3 or TRBV12-4 and J is TRBJ2-1; 9 bases map to TRBD2. The CDR3 is 15 amino acids. J was trimmed by 3 bases and V by 6 bases; bases with no gene match: 6. DNA for the CDR3: TGTGCCAGCAGGTTGAGCGGGGGGCACTACAATGAGCAGTTCTTC. Translated, it gives CASRLSGGHYNEQFF.

The chain joins TRBV20-1 to TRBJ1-1; 11 nucleotides line up with TRBD1. The germline CDR1 and CDR2 sequences are DFQATT and SNEGSKA (reference sequence). The CDR3 is 14 residues long. V was clipped by 6 bases and J by 1 base; unmatched bases: 4. The CDR3 spells CSAGQGAANTEAFF. CDR3 bases: TGCAGTGCCGGACAGGGGGCGGCGAACACTGAAGCTTTCTTT.

The chain joins TRBV28 to TRBJ2-7; D may be TRBD2 (6 bases). From germline, CDR1 is MDHEN and CDR2 SYDVKM. V was clipped by 5 bases and J by 3 bases, with 17 bases between them. The CDR3 totals 15 residues. CDR3 protein: CASSQSGGIVYEQYF. The CDR3 DNA reads as TGTGCCAGCAGTCAATCGGGCGGGATTGTCTACGAGCAGTACTTC.

A few counts support this clonotype. The rearrangement links TRBV20-1 to TRBJ2-7; D unresolved. Trimming removed 0 bases from V and 0 bases from J, with 6 bases in between. CDR3 length: 13 amino acids. CDR1 is DFQATT and CDR2 is SNEGSKA in the germline V gene (reference sequence). In DNA form, the CDR3 reads TGCAGTGCTAGAGAAGGCTACTCCTACGAGCAGTACTTC. Translated, it gives CSAREGYSYEQYF.

In its sample, this clonotype was seen a few times. CDR3 amino acids: CASSLYGRGDNEQFF. CDR3 bases: TGTGCCAGCAGTTTATACGGGCGGGGAGACAATGAGCAGTTCTTC. V and J are TRBV28 and TRBJ2-1; D is possibly TRBD2 (6 bases). There are 15 residues in the CDR3. The V end was cut by 1 base, the J end by 5 bases, with 12 bases between. Per the germline V gene, CDR1 is MDHEN and CDR2 is SYDVKM.

The chain employs TRBV29-1 and TRBJ2-2; tentative D call: TRBD1 (6 bases). Per germline, CDR1 SQVTM and CDR2 ANQGSEA. The V end was cut by 5 bases, the J end by 4 bases, with 14 bases between. The CDR3 sequence is 14 residues long. The chain's CDR3 is CSVSDTGSTGELFF. The CDR3 DNA is TGCAGCGTTTCAGACACAGGGAGCACCGGGGAGCTGTTTTTT.

This clonotype was seen repeatedly, ten times or more. The genes are TRBV5-1 and TRBJ2-1; TRBD2 agrees at 11 bases. Germline trimming cut 4 bases from V and 6 bases from J; bases unmatched to any gene: 12. The CDR3 has 17 residues. The germline V gene has CDR1 SGHRS and CDR2 YFSETQ. The DNA for the CDR3 is TGCGCCAGCAGCCCTTTCCCGACTAGCGGGACGGGCAATGAGCAGTTCTTC. Protein product: CASSPFPTSGTGNEQFF. Using reference TRBV5-1 and TRBJ2-1 for the parts outside the CDR3, the full variable domain is KAGVTQTPRYLIKTRGQQVTLSCSPISGHRSVSWYQQTPGQGLQFLFEYFSETQRNKGNFPGRFSGRQFSNSRSEMNVSTLELGDSALYLCASSPFPTSGTGNEQFFGPGTRLTVL.

CDR3 DNA sequence: TGCGCCAGCAGTCCGACCCGGGGAAATCAGCCCCAGCATTTT. Its protein product is CASSPTRGNQPQHF. This rearrangement joins TRBV5-1 to TRBJ1-5; no reliable D call. V was shortened by 5 bases and J by 4 bases, with 13 bases between the two germline ends. CDR1 SGHRS and CDR2 YFSETQ come from the germline V gene. There are 14 residues in the CDR3.

This chain joins TRBV20-1 and TRBJ2-3; TRBD2 matches at 12 bases. With V trimmed by 1 base and J by 7 bases, 6 bases remained unmatched. Germline CDR1 is DFQATT and CDR2 is SNEGSKA (reference sequence). The CDR3 loop spans 15 amino acids. The CDR3 loop reads CSARGLAGVDNTQYF. DNA for the CDR3: TGCAGTGCTAGAGGACTAGCGGGAGTGGATAATACGCAGTATTTT.

This clonotype was recorded a few times. The V and J genes are TRBV21-1 and TRBJ2-7; TRBD1 is the table's D call, not checked against the DNA. TRBV21-1 is termed a pseudogene. The CDR3 covers 17 residues. The CDR3 DNA sequence: TGTGCCAGCAGCAAGCCCAAAGTACCGGGACAGAACTACGAGCAGTACTTC. This codes for CASSKPKVPGQNYEQYF.

The chain carries TRBV7-2 and TRBJ2-4; D is possibly TRBD1 (6 bases). Germline V CDR1 and CDR2: SGHTA, FQGNSA. CDR3 size: 16 residues. The V end lost 1 base, the J end lost 2 bases, and 12 bases lay between the germline ends. In DNA, the CDR3 is TGTGCCAGCAGCTTAGATAGCCAGGGGACCAAAAACATTCAGTACTTC. Translation gives CASSLDSQGTKNIQYF.

The V call is TRBV7-9, the J call TRBJ2-7; D is undetermined. Germline CDR1 and CDR2: SEHNR and FQNEAQ (reference sequence). Trimming shortened V by 1 base and J by 7 bases, and 17 bases separated the two germline ends. The CDR3 length is 15 residues. The CDR3 DNA reads TGTGCCAGCAGCTTAGAGGCTGTACTTAATCTTGAGCAGTACTTC. Amino acids: CASSLEAVLNLEQYF.

This clonotype was found a few times. The rearrangement links TRBV10-3 to TRBJ2-5; 8 bases align to TRBD1. CDR3 length equals 13 residues. Germline V CDR1 and CDR2: ENHRY, SYGVKD. Trimming removed 7 bases from V and 5 bases from J; junction bases left unmatched: 6. CDR3 loop: CAINDRGGETQYF. The DNA for the CDR3 is TGTGCCATCAACGACAGGGGTGGGGAGACCCAGTACTTC.

The chain joins TRBV7-9 to TRBJ2-3; 8 bases are shared with TRBD2. Trimming cost V 7 bases and J 3 bases; bases outside gene matches: 9. Germline V gene sequence: CDR1 SEHNR, CDR2 FQNEAQ (reference sequence). CDR3 length: 15 residues. CDR3 in DNA: TGTGCCAGCATCAGGTCGGGCGGGAGGACAGATACGCAGTATTTT. This encodes CASIRSGGRTDTQYF. The variable domain in full, with the rest retrieved from reference TRBV7-9 and TRBJ2-3, is DTGVSQNPRHKITKRGQNVTFRCDPISEHNRLYWYRQTLGQGPEFLTYFQNEAQLEKSRLLSDRFSAERPKGSFSTLEIQRTEQGDSAMYLCASIRSGGRTDTQYFGPGTRLTVL.